A selection of T cell receptor beta chains follows, all from one sample in a study of cytomegalovirus exposure and HLA in healthy donors. Assay used: immunoSEQ multiplex PCR; TCRdb lists only in-frame clones, some missing. The sample lists 75,000 to 95,000 clones; roughly 63% were seen once. The sequenced sample consisted of PBMCs. The origin of the receptors is a woman in her 30s in good health and CMV-seronegative. Each CDR3 is given with its conserved first and last residue. A D gene is named only where the DNA matches it firmly. The listing skips clone size in some rows; elsewhere it reads once, few, many or a size class.

cdr3_length: 15
v_call: TRBV5-1
d_call: -
j_call: TRBJ1-2
clone_size: -
cdr3_aa: CASSPGGSFNYGYTF
cdr3_nt: TGCGCCAGCAGCCCGGGGGGCTCCTTTAACTATGGCTACACCTTC

cdr3_length: 14
v_call: TRBV2
d_call: TRBD1
j_call: TRBJ2-1
clone_size: -
cdr3_aa: CASSGQGSHNEQFF
cdr3_nt: TGTGCCAGCAGTGGACAGGGGTCCCACAATGAGCAGTTCTTC

cdr3_length: 14
v_call: TRBV6-5
d_call: TRBD1
j_call: TRBJ2-7
clone_size: -
cdr3_aa: CAAKGTEISYEQYF
cdr3_nt: TGTGCCGCAAAGGGGACAGAAATATCCTACGAGCAGTACTTC

cdr3_length: 15
v_call: TRBV2
d_call: -
j_call: TRBJ1-2
clone_size: -
cdr3_aa: CASSEDRAASYGYTF
cdr3_nt: TGTGCCAGCAGTGAAGACAGGGCTGCTTCCTACGGCTACACCTTC

cdr3_length: 13
v_call: TRBV7-9
d_call: TRBD1
j_call: TRBJ1-2
clone_size: medium-sized
cdr3_aa: CASSDIRDSGYTF
cdr3_nt: TGTGCCAGCAGCGACATCCGGGACAGTGGCTACACCTTC

cdr3_length: 13
v_call: TRBV5-4
d_call: -
j_call: TRBJ2-2
clone_size: -
cdr3_aa: CASQGWNTGELFF
cdr3_nt: TGTGCCAGCCAGGGGTGGAACACCGGGGAGCTGTTTTTT

cdr3_length: 14
v_call: TRBV29-1
d_call: TRBD2
j_call: TRBJ2-1
clone_size: few
cdr3_aa: CSVVSLAGVNEQFF
cdr3_nt: TGCAGCGTTGTGAGCCTAGCGGGAGTTAATGAGCAGTTCTTC

cdr3_length: 15
v_call: TRBV10-3
d_call: TRBD1
j_call: TRBJ2-7
clone_size: -
cdr3_aa: CAISSGTGFSNEQYF
cdr3_nt: TGTGCCATCAGTTCCGGGACAGGGTTCTCGAACGAGCAGTACTTC

cdr3_length: 13
v_call: TRBV29-1
d_call: TRBD1
j_call: TRBJ1-2
clone_size: -
cdr3_aa: CSDSRDSLTGYTF
cdr3_nt: TGCAGCGACAGCCGGGACAGCCTTACCGGCTACACCTTC

cdr3_length: 15
v_call: TRBV5-1
d_call: TRBD1
j_call: TRBJ1-2
clone_size: -
cdr3_aa: CASSLTSQGNYGYTF
cdr3_nt: TGCGCCAGCAGCCTAACGTCACAGGGGAACTATGGCTACACCTTC

cdr3_length: 15
v_call: TRBV6-6
d_call: TRBD1
j_call: TRBJ2-7
clone_size: -
cdr3_aa: CASSYPGQGAAEQYF
cdr3_nt: TGTGCCAGCAGTTACCCGGGACAGGGGGCTGCCGAGCAGTACTTC

cdr3_length: 16
v_call: TRBV11-3
d_call: TRBD1
j_call: TRBJ1-5
clone_size: -
cdr3_aa: CASSLPRGRKGQPQHF
cdr3_nt: TGTGCCAGCAGCTTACCCAGGGGGCGGAAAGGTCAGCCCCAGCATTTT

cdr3_length: 14
v_call: TRBV5-1
d_call: -
j_call: TRBJ1-3
clone_size: -
cdr3_aa: CASSLYTSGNTIYF
cdr3_nt: TGCGCCAGCAGCTTGTACACCTCTGGAAACACCATATATTTT

cdr3_length: 14
v_call: TRBV6-1
d_call: TRBD1
j_call: TRBJ1-1
clone_size: few
cdr3_aa: CASTGGAANTEAFF
cdr3_nt: TGTGCCAGCACAGGGGGAGCCGCGAACACTGAAGCTTTCTTT

cdr3_length: 15
v_call: TRBV28
d_call: -
j_call: TRBJ1-5
clone_size: -
cdr3_aa: CASSFLQGGNQPQHF
cdr3_nt: TGTGCCAGCAGTTTCCTACAGGGAGGCAATCAGCCCCAGCATTTT

cdr3_length: 15
v_call: TRBV12-5
d_call: TRBD1
j_call: TRBJ1-2
clone_size: -
cdr3_aa: CASGIGQGSLYGYTF
cdr3_nt: TGTGCTAGTGGCATTGGACAGGGTTCACTCTATGGCTACACCTTC

cdr3_length: 18
v_call: TRBV10-3
d_call: -
j_call: TRBJ2-5
clone_size: few
cdr3_aa: CAISESNLDLPYQETQYF
cdr3_nt: TGTGCCATCAGTGAGTCGAATTTAGACTTGCCGTACCAAGAGACCCAGTACTTC

cdr3_length: 12
v_call: TRBV28
d_call: TRBD1
j_call: TRBJ1-1
clone_size: -
cdr3_aa: CAIQGARAEAFF
cdr3_nt: TGTGCCATACAGGGGGCGAGAGCTGAAGCTTTCTTT

cdr3_length: 15
v_call: TRBV19
d_call: -
j_call: TRBJ1-3
clone_size: -
cdr3_aa: CASNLTASSGNTIYF
cdr3_nt: TGTGCCAGTAACCTGACAGCGAGCTCTGGAAACACCATATATTTT

cdr3_length: 11
v_call: TRBV6-6
d_call: -
j_call: TRBJ2-1
clone_size: -
cdr3_aa: CASSSRGEQFF
cdr3_nt: TGTGCCAGCAGTTCGCGGGGTGAGCAGTTCTTC

cdr3_length: 16
v_call: TRBV7-8
d_call: TRBD1
j_call: TRBJ2-7
clone_size: -
cdr3_aa: CASSLNPGQGPHEQYF
cdr3_nt: TGTGCCAGCAGCCTAAACCCGGGACAGGGTCCCCACGAGCAGTACTTC

cdr3_length: 16
v_call: TRBV30
d_call: TRBD1
j_call: TRBJ2-3
clone_size: -
cdr3_aa: CAWSGGQGLSTDTQYF
cdr3_nt: TGTGCCTGGAGTGGGGGACAGGGCTTAAGTACGGATACGCAGTATTTT

cdr3_length: 15
v_call: TRBV13
d_call: TRBD1
j_call: TRBJ1-5
clone_size: medium-sized
cdr3_aa: CASSLGRGRGQPQHF
cdr3_nt: TGTGCCAGCAGCTTAGGAAGGGGGCGAGGTCAGCCCCAGCATTTT

cdr3_length: 13
v_call: TRBV2
d_call: TRBD1
j_call: TRBJ2-1
clone_size: few
cdr3_aa: CAGTGPAGGEQFF
cdr3_nt: TGTGCCGGCACCGGACCGGCAGGGGGAGAGCAGTTCTTC

cdr3_length: 14
v_call: TRBV5-1
d_call: TRBD2
j_call: TRBJ2-1
clone_size: -
cdr3_aa: CASSSTSGSDEQFF
cdr3_nt: TGCGCCAGCAGCTCGACTAGCGGGAGTGATGAGCAGTTCTTC

cdr3_length: 11
v_call: TRBV6-5
d_call: -
j_call: TRBJ2-5
clone_size: few
cdr3_aa: CASSYRGTQYF
cdr3_nt: TGTGCCAGCAGTTACCGGGGGACCCAGTACTTC

cdr3_length: 14
v_call: TRBV29-1
d_call: TRBD2
j_call: TRBJ2-7
clone_size: -
cdr3_aa: CSVSTSGGSYEQYF
cdr3_nt: TGCAGCGTTTCGACTAGCGGGGGCTCCTACGAGCAGTACTTC

cdr3_length: 15
v_call: TRBV28
d_call: -
j_call: TRBJ2-7
clone_size: -
cdr3_aa: CASSPPAANSYEQYF
cdr3_nt: TGTGCCAGCAGTCCCCCGGCGGCTAACTCCTACGAGCAGTACTTC

cdr3_length: 18
v_call: TRBV4-3
d_call: TRBD2
j_call: TRBJ2-1
clone_size: -
cdr3_aa: CASSQVNFRTSGMYEQFF
cdr3_nt: TGCGCCAGCAGCCAAGTCAACTTTAGGACTAGCGGGATGTATGAGCAGTTCTTC

cdr3_length: 14
v_call: TRBV27
d_call: -
j_call: TRBJ2-7
clone_size: -
cdr3_aa: CASSLGLDSYEQYF
cdr3_nt: TGTGCCAGCAGTTTGGGGCTCGACTCCTACGAGCAGTACTTC

cdr3_length: 16
v_call: TRBV5-1
d_call: -
j_call: TRBJ2-3
clone_size: -
cdr3_aa: CASSSHGGARTDTQYF
cdr3_nt: TGCGCCAGCAGCTCCCATGGCGGAGCCCGCACAGATACGCAGTATTTT

cdr3_length: 16
v_call: TRBV10-1
d_call: -
j_call: TRBJ1-1
clone_size: -
cdr3_aa: CASSDQSGSLGTEAFF
cdr3_nt: TGCGCCAGCAGCGACCAGAGTGGCAGCCTCGGGACTGAAGCTTTCTTT

cdr3_length: 16
v_call: TRBV19
d_call: TRBD1
j_call: TRBJ1-5
clone_size: -
cdr3_aa: CASSIGQGGGNQPQHF
cdr3_nt: TGTGCCAGTAGTATCGGACAGGGGGGCGGCAATCAGCCCCAGCATTTT

cdr3_length: 18
v_call: TRBV7-8
d_call: -
j_call: TRBJ1-3
clone_size: -
cdr3_aa: CASSLGSEGGISGNTIYF
cdr3_nt: TGTGCCAGCAGCTTAGGGAGCGAGGGGGGGATAAGTGGAAACACCATATATTTT

cdr3_length: 12
v_call: TRBV5-1
d_call: -
j_call: TRBJ2-1
clone_size: -
cdr3_aa: CASSVGLNEQFF
cdr3_nt: TGCGCCAGCAGCGTGGGGCTGAATGAGCAGTTCTTC

cdr3_length: 14
v_call: TRBV5-1
d_call: -
j_call: TRBJ2-7
clone_size: once
cdr3_aa: CANSLAPSSYEQYF
cdr3_nt: TGCGCCAACAGCTTGGCCCCGAGCTCCTACGAGCAGTACTTC

cdr3_length: 15
v_call: TRBV7-9
d_call: TRBD1
j_call: TRBJ1-1
clone_size: -
cdr3_aa: CASSTPTGMNTEAFF
cdr3_nt: TGTGCCAGCAGCACACCGACAGGGATGAACACTGAAGCTTTCTTT

cdr3_length: 14
v_call: TRBV10-2
d_call: -
j_call: TRBJ2-5
clone_size: -
cdr3_aa: CASSVQGGRETQYF
cdr3_nt: TGCGCCAGCAGTGTACAGGGAGGGAGAGAGACCCAGTACTTC